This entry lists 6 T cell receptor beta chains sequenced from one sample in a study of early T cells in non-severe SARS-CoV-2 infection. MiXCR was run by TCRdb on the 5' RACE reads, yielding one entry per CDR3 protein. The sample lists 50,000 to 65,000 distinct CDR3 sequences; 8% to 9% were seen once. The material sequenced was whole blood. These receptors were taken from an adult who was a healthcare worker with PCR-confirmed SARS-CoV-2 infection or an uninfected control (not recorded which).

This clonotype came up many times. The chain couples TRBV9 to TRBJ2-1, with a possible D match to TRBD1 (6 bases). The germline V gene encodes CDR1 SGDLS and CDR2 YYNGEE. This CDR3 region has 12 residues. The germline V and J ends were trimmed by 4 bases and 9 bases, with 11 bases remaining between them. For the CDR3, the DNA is TGTGCCAGCAGCCCAGGGGTGGGTGAGCAGTTCTTC. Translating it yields CASSPGVGEQFF.

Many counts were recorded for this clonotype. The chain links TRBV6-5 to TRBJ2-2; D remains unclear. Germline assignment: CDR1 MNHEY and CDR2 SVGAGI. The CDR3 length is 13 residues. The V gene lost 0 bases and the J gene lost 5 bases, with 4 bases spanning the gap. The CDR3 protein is CASSYSHTGELFF. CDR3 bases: TGTGCCAGCAGTTACTCACATACCGGGGAGCTGTTTTTT.

The CDR3 spells CASSSSPLNYGYTF. The CDR3 region has the DNA TGCGCCAGCAGCTCATCACCACTCAACTATGGCTACACCTTC. The V gene is TRBV5-1, the J gene TRBJ1-2; D not certain. Germline CDR1 reads SGHRS; CDR2 reads YFSETQ. The V end lost 3 bases, the J end lost 2 bases, and 11 bases lay between the germline ends. CDR3 length: 14 amino acids.

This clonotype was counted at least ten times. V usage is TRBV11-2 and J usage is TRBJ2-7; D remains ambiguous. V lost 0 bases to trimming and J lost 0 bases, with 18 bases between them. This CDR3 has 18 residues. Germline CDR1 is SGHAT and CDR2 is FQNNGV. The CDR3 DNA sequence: TGTGCCAGCAGCTTAGATGCGAGCGTAGGCAGTCTCTCCTACGAGCAGTACTTC. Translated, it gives CASSLDASVGSLSYEQYF.

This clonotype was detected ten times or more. The CDR3 DNA is TGCAGTGCTCTCAAAGAGGGCCGCTACAATGAGCAGTTCTTC. Translation gives CSALKEGRYNEQFF. V is TRBV20-1 and J is TRBJ2-1; tentatively, D is TRBD2 (5 bases). There are 14 residues in the CDR3. Germline V gene lookup returns CDR1 DFQATT and CDR2 SNEGSKA (reference sequence). Trimming pared 5 bases from V and 3 bases from J, leaving 14 bases between.

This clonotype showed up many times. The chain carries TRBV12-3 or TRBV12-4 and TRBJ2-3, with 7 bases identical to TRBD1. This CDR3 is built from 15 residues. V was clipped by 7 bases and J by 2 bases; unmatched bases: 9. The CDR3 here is CASTTRTGTTDTQYF. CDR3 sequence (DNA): TGTGCCAGCACCACCAGGACAGGAACCACAGATACGCAGTATTTT.